These 26 T cell receptor beta chains originate from one sample sequenced in a study of T cell repertoires in cytomegalovirus infection (dated by TCRdb to about 2019). For these TCRs, the target antigens are not known. In the paper's terms, the treatment or condition label means: in vitro stimulation with specific CMV peptide epitopes to enrich CMV-specific T cells. The sequencing machine was an Illumina HiSeq 1500. Through fastp at Q25 and MiXCR, TCRdb rebuilt clones from the public reads, retaining in-frame beta chains. CDR3 protein duplicates are merged, each entry listing the most common genes and DNA. The sample table lists hundreds of thousands of distinct CDR3 sequences, roughly 42% of them with a count of one. The ten largest clones represent 35% to 50% of the sample. This specimen consisted of cultured PBMCs, obtained from culture after CMV antigen stimulation. Every receptor here comes from a human donor in good health (CMV status not recorded). Some clones in this sample may be carry-over from other donors' samples.

As DNA, the CDR3 is TGTGCCAGCAGTCGGAGCGGGGGGGAGTTAAATGAGCAGTTCTTC. Amino acids: CASSRSGGELNEQFF. The chain is built from TRBV11-3 and TRBJ2-1; 10 nucleotides align to TRBD2. CDR1 SGHNT and CDR2 YENEEA come from the germline V gene. Trimming cost V 6 bases and J 7 bases; bases outside gene matches: 9. The CDR3 runs to 15 residues.

V usage is TRBV27 and J usage is TRBJ2-3, with D possibly being TRBD2 (5 bases). This CDR3 contains 16 residues. The germline V and J ends were trimmed by 6 bases and 4 bases, with 20 bases remaining between them. CDR1 MNHEY and CDR2 SMNVEV come from the germline V gene (reference sequence). The CDR3 spells CASRHQAGRDPDTQYF. The CDR3, as DNA: TGTGCCAGCAGACACCAAGCCGGTCGGGATCCAGATACGCAGTATTTT.

The chain's CDR3 is CASSLGSGNEQYF. CDR3 sequence (DNA): TGTGCCAGCAGCTTAGGCTCGGGTAACGAGCAGTACTTC. This chain links TRBV7-9 with TRBJ2-7; D unresolved. The CDR3 totals 13 residues. Trimming cost V 1 base and J 5 bases, with 9 bases left between them. CDR1 is SEHNR, CDR2 FQNEAQ, per germline (reference sequence).

The V call is TRBV12-3 or TRBV12-4, the J call TRBJ2-3; no clear D. V was shortened by 2 bases and J by 1 base, with 7 bases between the two germline ends. The CDR3 extends over 14 amino acids. CDR3 in amino acids: CASSLSARTDTQYF. CDR3 bases: TGTGCCAGCAGTTTATCAGCCCGCACAGATACGCAGTATTTT.

The genes are TRBV19 and TRBJ1-5, with D hard to call. This CDR3 contains 14 residues. Germline V gives CDR1 LNHDA, CDR2 SQIVND (reference sequence). V was pared by 1 base and J by 7 bases, with 11 bases between. CDR3 in amino acids: CASSIAVPGQPQHF. The CDR3 coding sequence is TGTGCCAGTAGTATAGCAGTCCCAGGACAGCCCCAGCATTTT.

This clonotype was counted between two and nine times. This chain uses TRBV7-9 with TRBJ1-5; D call uncertain. Germline V gene data show CDR1 as SEHNR and CDR2 as FQNEAQ (reference sequence). The germline V and J ends were trimmed by 5 bases and 5 bases, with 10 bases remaining between them. The CDR3 has 13 residues. CDR3 bases: TGTGCCAGCAGCCCCCGAGGCGATCAGCCCCAGCATTTT. Protein sequence: CASSPRGDQPQHF.

The sample holds a few counts of this clonotype. The rearrangement joins TRBV6-2 or TRBV6-3 to TRBJ2-1, with D perhaps TRBD2 (5 bases). Trimming stripped 5 bases from V and 0 bases from J, with 8 bases between. CDR3 length: 14 amino acids. The germline V gene has CDR1 MNHEY and CDR2 SVGEGT. The CDR3 coding sequence is TGTGCCAGCAGTCAACGGGGCTCCTACAATGAGCAGTTCTTC. Translating gives CASSQRGSYNEQFF.

This chain links TRBV12-3 or TRBV12-4 with TRBJ2-2, with TRBD1 matching 11 bases. CDR3 size: 16 residues. V lost 2 bases and J lost 7; bases outside the gene matches: 6. Here the CDR3 reads CASSLTRTGGHGELFF. The CDR3 nucleotides are TGTGCCAGCAGTTTAACCCGGACAGGGGGCCACGGGGAGCTGTTTTTT.

The rearrangement joins TRBV2 to TRBJ2-7; D remains unclear. This CDR3 has 14 amino acids. V lost 6 bases, J lost 0 bases, and 12 bases lay in between. Per the germline V gene, CDR1 is SNHLY and CDR2 is FYNNEI. CDR3 sequence reads: CASRSTYLSYEQYF. DNA for the CDR3: TGTGCCAGCAGGTCCACTTACCTCTCCTACGAGCAGTACTTC. Supplemented by reference TRBV2 and TRBJ2-7, the full variable domain reads EPEVTQTPSHQVTQMGQEVILRCVPISNHLYFYWYRQILGQKVEFLVSFYNNEISEKSEIFDDQFSVERPDGSNFTLKIRSTKLEDSAMYFCASRSTYLSYEQYFGPGTRLTVT.

The rearrangement joins TRBV7-2 to TRBJ1-6, with D uncertain. CDR3 length equals 12 residues. Germline V gives CDR1 SGHTA, CDR2 FQGNSA. Trimming took off 1 base at V and 17 bases at J, with 12 bases between the two ends. The chain's CDR3 is CASSLVGGNIHF. CDR3 coding DNA: TGTGCCAGCAGCTTAGTCGGAGGCAATATCCACTTT.

This clonotype was seen only a few times. The chain combines TRBV11-2 with TRBJ2-3; 7 bases are a match to TRBD2. This CDR3 is built from 16 residues. Germline loops: CDR1 SGHAT, CDR2 FQNNGV. Trimming at V came to 6 bases and at J to 11 bases, leaving 20 bases not matched to a gene. CDR3 DNA: TGTGCCAGCAGAGCCCCAGCGGAGGGAGGGCCTTTGAGGCAGTATTTT. Amino acids: CASRAPAEGGPLRQYF. The variable domain in full, completed from reference TRBV11-2 and TRBJ2-3, reads EAGVAQSPRYKIIEKRQSVAFWCNPISGHATLYWYQQILGQGPKLLIQFQNNGVVDDSQLPKDRFSAERLKGVDSTLKIQPAKLEDSAVYLCASRAPAEGGPLRQYFGPGTRLTVL.

This clonotype has at least ten counts. The chain uses TRBV7-2 and TRBJ2-3; the D is unclear. Germline V gene data show CDR1 as SGHTA and CDR2 as FQGNSA. The CDR3 has 16 amino acids. Trimming stripped 5 bases from V and 2 bases from J, with 17 bases between. CDR3 sequence reads: CASSPPGRLLTDTQYF. CDR3 nucleotides: TGTGCCAGCAGCCCCCCGGGCAGACTCCTCACAGATACGCAGTATTTT.

The CDR3 nucleotides read TGTGCCAGCAGGCGGCCGGTCGGGGGCAACACCGGGGAGCTGTTTTTT. Translating gives CASRRPVGGNTGELFF. The gene calls are TRBV7-4 and TRBJ2-2; D assignment may be TRBD1 or TRBD2 (6 bases each). Trimming pared 6 bases from V and 2 bases from J, leaving 16 bases between. The germline gives CDR1 SGHVT, CDR2 SQSDAQ. The CDR3 consists of 16 residues.

This clonotype came up a few times. V is TRBV28 and J is TRBJ2-1; D possibly corresponds to TRBD1 (5 bases). Per germline, CDR1 MDHEN and CDR2 SYDVKM. The CDR3 covers 12 residues. V was pared by 6 bases and J by 9 bases, with 12 bases between. The CDR3 spells CASSAARGEQFF. As DNA, the CDR3 is TGTGCCAGCAGCGCTGCTAGGGGTGAGCAGTTCTTC.

The chain is built from TRBV7-2 and TRBJ1-5; D unresolved. V was cut by 1 base and J by 3 bases, with 10 bases left in between. Germline-derived CDR1 and CDR2 are SGHTA and FQGNSA. The CDR3 runs to 15 residues. The CDR3 DNA follows: TGTGCCAGCAGCTTAGGGCAGGCCGCCAATCAGCCCCAGCATTTT. Its protein product is CASSLGQAANQPQHF. Looking up the rest from reference TRBV7-2 and TRBJ1-5 gives the full variable domain: GAGVSQSPSNKVTEKGKDVELRCDPISGHTALYWYRQSLGQGLEFLIYFQGNSAPDKSGLPSDRFSAERTGGSVSTLTIQRTQQEDSAVYLCASSLGQAANQPQHFGDGTRLSIL.

The chain recombines TRBV12-3 or TRBV12-4 with TRBJ2-2; 11 bases are shared with TRBD1. The CDR3 contains 15 residues. Germline trimming cut 6 bases from V and 10 bases from J; bases unmatched to any gene: 10. CDR3 nucleotide sequence: TGTGCCAGCAGAGCGAGGGACAGGGGGGCCGAGGAGCTGTTTTTT. Its translation is CASRARDRGAEELFF.

In this sample, this clonotype turned up a few times. CDR3 in DNA: TGTGCCAGCAGTTCCGGGGCGGAGTCGACTGCTTTCTTT. It is translated as CASSSGAESTAFF. This sequence joins TRBV12-3 or TRBV12-4 and TRBJ1-1, with D maybe TRBD1 (5 bases). The V end lost 4 bases, the J end lost 11 bases, and 17 bases lay between the germline ends. The CDR3 has 13 residues.

The chain couples TRBV11-2 to TRBJ2-3; D is possibly TRBD2 (5 bases). The CDR3 totals 17 residues. Germline V gene data show CDR1 as SGHAT and CDR2 as FQNNGV. The V gene lost 1 base and the J gene lost 0 bases, with 14 bases spanning the gap. CDR3 nucleotides: TGTGCCAGCAGCTTAGGAGGGATTAAAGGAAGCACAGATACGCAGTATTTT. Translated, it gives CASSLGGIKGSTDTQYF.

A few counts support this clonotype. The genes are TRBV12-3 or TRBV12-4 and TRBJ2-1; TRBD1 is a possible D gene (7 bases). Trimming stripped 5 bases from V and 9 bases from J, with 20 bases between. There are 15 residues in the CDR3. The CDR3 protein is CASSPGTAGGGEQFF. The CDR3 DNA reads TGTGCCAGCAGTCCAGGGACAGCCGGGGGTGGTGAGCAGTTCTTC.

This clonotype was found a few times. The CDR3 sequence: CAGTRTGDHEQYF. In DNA, the CDR3 is TGTGCCGGTACTCGGACGGGGGACCACGAGCAGTACTTC. The gene calls are TRBV7-9 and TRBJ2-7, with D tentatively TRBD2 (6 bases). Trimming pared 11 bases from V and 5 bases from J, leaving 19 bases between. The CDR3 loop spans 13 amino acids. In germline, CDR1 is SEHNR, CDR2 FQNEAQ (reference sequence).

V is TRBV9 and J is TRBJ2-3; 8 bases match TRBD1. This CDR3 spans 16 amino acids. Germline V CDR1 and CDR2: SGDLS, YYNGEE. With 3 bases clipped from V and 0 bases from J, the junction kept 6 bases outside the gene matches. The CDR3 here is CASSAPGQESTDTQYF. The CDR3 DNA follows: TGTGCCAGCAGCGCACCGGGACAGGAAAGCACAGATACGCAGTATTTT.

V and J are TRBV19 and TRBJ2-1, with TRBD2 matching over 10 bases. The V gene's germline CDR1 is LNHDA and CDR2 SQIVND (reference sequence). The V segment lost 3 bases and the J segment 1 base; nucleotides outside the gene matches: 0. The CDR3 spans 15 residues. The CDR3 loop reads CASSISGGSYNEQFF. In DNA, the CDR3 is TGTGCCAGTAGTATTAGCGGGGGGTCCTACAATGAGCAGTTCTTC.

V gene TRBV7-2 combines with J gene TRBJ2-5, with 8 bases lining up with TRBD2. The CDR3 sequence is 16 residues long. V lost 2 bases to trimming and J lost 5 bases; unmatched junction nucleotides: 10. Germline CDR1 reads SGHTA; CDR2 reads FQGNSA. The DNA of the CDR3 is TGTGCCAGCAGCTTATTTCGGGGGGGGGGGGGGGAGACCCAGTACTTC. The encoded protein is CASSLFRGGGGETQYF. Filled out from reference TRBV7-2 and TRBJ2-5, the complete variable domain reads GAGVSQSPSNKVTEKGKDVELRCDPISGHTALYWYRQSLGQGLEFLIYFQGNSAPDKSGLPSDRFSAERTGGSVSTLTIQRTQQEDSAVYLCASSLFRGGGGETQYFGPGTRLLVL.

The chain uses TRBV7-9 and TRBJ1-1; perhaps TRBD1 as D (5 bases). This CDR3 spans 18 amino acids. V was cut by 8 bases and J by 0 bases, with 25 bases left in between. Germline V lookup: CDR1 SEHNR, CDR2 FQNEAQ (reference sequence). The CDR3 loop reads CASLLDLTGETMNTEAFF. CDR3 in DNA: TGTGCCAGCCTACTAGACTTAACAGGAGAAACAATGAACACTGAAGCTTTCTTT.

The rearrangement uses TRBV7-2 and TRBJ2-7, with a possible D match to TRBD1 (6 bases). Trimming stripped 5 bases from V and 0 bases from J, with 17 bases between. The CDR3 consists of 16 residues. CDR1 and CDR2 (germline): SGHTA, FQGNSA. CDR3: CASSRQTGLSSYEQYF. The DNA for the CDR3 is TGTGCCAGCAGCCGGCAGACAGGCCTCAGCTCCTACGAGCAGTACTTC.

The rearrangement joins TRBV18 to TRBJ1-2; D is possibly TRBD1 (5 bases). V shed 3 bases and J shed 2 bases, with 13 bases lying between them. This CDR3 has 15 amino acids. Germline-derived CDR1 and CDR2 are KGHSH and LQKENI. This chain's CDR3 is CASSPLVTDNYGYTF. The CDR3 DNA reads as TGTGCCAGCTCACCTTTAGTGACAGACAACTATGGCTACACCTTC.